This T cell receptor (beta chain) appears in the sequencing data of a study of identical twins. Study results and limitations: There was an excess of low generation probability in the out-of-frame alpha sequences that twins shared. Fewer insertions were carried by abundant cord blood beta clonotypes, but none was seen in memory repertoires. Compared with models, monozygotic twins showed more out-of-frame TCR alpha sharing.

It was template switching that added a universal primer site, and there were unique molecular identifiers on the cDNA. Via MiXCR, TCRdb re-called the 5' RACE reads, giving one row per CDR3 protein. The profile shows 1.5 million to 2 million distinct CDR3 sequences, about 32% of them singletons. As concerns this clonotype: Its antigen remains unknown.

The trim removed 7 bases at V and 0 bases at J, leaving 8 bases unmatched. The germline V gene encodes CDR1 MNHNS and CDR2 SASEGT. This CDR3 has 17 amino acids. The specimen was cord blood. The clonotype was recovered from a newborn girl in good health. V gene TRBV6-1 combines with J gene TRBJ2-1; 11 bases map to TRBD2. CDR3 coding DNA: TGTGCCAGCAACGGACTAGCGGGTTTTAGCTCCTACAATGAGCAGTTCTTC. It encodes CASNGLAGFSSYNEQFF.